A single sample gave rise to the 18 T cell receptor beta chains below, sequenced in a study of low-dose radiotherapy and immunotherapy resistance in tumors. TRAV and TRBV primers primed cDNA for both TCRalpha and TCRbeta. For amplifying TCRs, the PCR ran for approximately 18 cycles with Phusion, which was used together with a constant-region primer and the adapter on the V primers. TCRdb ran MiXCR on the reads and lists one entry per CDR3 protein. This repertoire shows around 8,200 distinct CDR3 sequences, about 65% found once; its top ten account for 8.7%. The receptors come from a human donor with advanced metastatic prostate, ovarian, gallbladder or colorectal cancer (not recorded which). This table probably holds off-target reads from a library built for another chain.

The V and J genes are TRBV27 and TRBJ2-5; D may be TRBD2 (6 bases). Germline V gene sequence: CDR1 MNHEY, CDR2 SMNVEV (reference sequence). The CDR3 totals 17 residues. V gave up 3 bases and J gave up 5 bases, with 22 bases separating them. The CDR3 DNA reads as TGTGCCAGCAGTTTTGGCGCGGGATGGGGAGCCGGGGAGACCCAGTACTTC. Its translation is CASSFGAGWGAGETQYF.

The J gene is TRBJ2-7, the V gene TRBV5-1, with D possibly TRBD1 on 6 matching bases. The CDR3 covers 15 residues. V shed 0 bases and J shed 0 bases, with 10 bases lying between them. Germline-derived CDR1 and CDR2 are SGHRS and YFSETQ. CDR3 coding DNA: TGCGCCAGCAGCTTGGGGACAGCCTCCTCCTACGAGCAGTACTTC. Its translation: CASSLGTASSYEQYF.

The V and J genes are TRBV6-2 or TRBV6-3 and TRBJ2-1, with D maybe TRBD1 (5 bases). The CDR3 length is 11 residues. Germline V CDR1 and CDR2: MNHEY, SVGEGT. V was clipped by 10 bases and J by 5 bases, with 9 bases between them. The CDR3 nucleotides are TGTGCCACCGCAGGGAACAATGAGCAGTTCTTC. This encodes CATAGNNEQFF.

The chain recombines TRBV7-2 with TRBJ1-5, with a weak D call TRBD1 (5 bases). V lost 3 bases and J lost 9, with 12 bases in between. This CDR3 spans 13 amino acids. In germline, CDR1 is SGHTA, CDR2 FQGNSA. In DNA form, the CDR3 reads TGTGCCAGCAGCTTGGGGACTGTTGGGCCCCAGCATTTT. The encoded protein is CASSLGTVGPQHF.

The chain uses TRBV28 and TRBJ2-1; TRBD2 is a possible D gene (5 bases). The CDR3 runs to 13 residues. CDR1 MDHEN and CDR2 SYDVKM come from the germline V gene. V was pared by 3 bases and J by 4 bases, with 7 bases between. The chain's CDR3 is CASSFRGYNEQFF. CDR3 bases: TGTGCCAGCAGTTTCCGGGGATACAATGAGCAGTTCTTC.

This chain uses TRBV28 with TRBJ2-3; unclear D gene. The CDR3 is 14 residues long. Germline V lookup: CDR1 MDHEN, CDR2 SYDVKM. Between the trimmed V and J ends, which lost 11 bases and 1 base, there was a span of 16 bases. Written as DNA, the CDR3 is TGTGCCGGTGGACGGACGACCGGCACAGATACGCAGTATTTT. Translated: CAGGRTTGTDTQYF. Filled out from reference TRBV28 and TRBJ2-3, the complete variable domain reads DVKVTQSSRYLVKRTGEKVFLECVQDMDHENMFWYRQDPGLGLRLIYFSYDVKMKEKGDIPEGYSVSREKKERFSLILESASTNQTSMYLCAGGRTTGTDTQYFGPGTRLTVL.

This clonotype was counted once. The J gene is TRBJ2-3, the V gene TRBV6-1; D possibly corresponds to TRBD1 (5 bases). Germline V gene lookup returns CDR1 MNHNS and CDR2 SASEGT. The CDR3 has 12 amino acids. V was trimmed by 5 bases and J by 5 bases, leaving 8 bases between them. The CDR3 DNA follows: TGTGCCAGCAGTCCCAGGGAAGATACGCAGTATTTT. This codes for CASSPREDTQYF.

CDR3 nucleotides: TGTGCCAGCAGTTACTCGAAGGGACAGCGGATTTGGGACGAGCAGTACTTC. This encodes CASSYSKGQRIWDEQYF. The rearrangement links TRBV6-1 to TRBJ2-7; 7 bases line up with TRBD1. The CDR3 totals 17 residues. Losses at the gene ends were 5 bases for V and 5 bases for J; bases not matched to a gene: 18. The V gene's germline CDR1 is MNHNS and CDR2 SASEGT.

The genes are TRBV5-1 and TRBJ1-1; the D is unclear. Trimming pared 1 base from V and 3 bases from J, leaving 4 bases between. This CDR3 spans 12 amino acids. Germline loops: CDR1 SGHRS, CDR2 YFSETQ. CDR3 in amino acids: CASSLFDTEAFF. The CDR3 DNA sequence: TGCGCCAGCAGCTTGTTTGACACTGAAGCTTTCTTT.

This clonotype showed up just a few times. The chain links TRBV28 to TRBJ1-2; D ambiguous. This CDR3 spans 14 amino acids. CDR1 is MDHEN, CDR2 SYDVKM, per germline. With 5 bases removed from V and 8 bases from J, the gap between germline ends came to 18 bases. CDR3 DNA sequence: TGTGCCAGCAGTCCTGCCCTAAATCCAGGCGGCTACACCTTC. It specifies CASSPALNPGGYTF.

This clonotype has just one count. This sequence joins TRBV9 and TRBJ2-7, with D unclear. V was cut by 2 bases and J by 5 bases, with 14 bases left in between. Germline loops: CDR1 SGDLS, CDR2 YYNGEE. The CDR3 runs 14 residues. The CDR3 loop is CASSVGSTPHEQYF. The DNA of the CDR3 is TGTGCCAGCAGCGTGGGATCGACCCCCCACGAGCAGTACTTC.

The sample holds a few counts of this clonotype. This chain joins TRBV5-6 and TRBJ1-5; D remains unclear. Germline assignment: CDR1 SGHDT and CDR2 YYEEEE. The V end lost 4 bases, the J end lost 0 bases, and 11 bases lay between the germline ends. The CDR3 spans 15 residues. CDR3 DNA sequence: TGTGCCAGCAGCACGAACGAGTATAGCAATCAGCCCCAGCATTTT. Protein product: CASSTNEYSNQPQHF.

The CDR3 bases are TGTGCCAGCAGCCGAACGCCCCTCGATGCCGGGGAGCTGTTTTTT. Protein sequence: CASSRTPLDAGELFF. The V call is TRBV7-6, the J call TRBJ2-2; D not certain. Trimming took off 5 bases at V and 6 bases at J, with 16 bases between the two ends. This CDR3 contains 15 residues. The germline V gene encodes CDR1 SGHVS and CDR2 FNYEAQ.

For the CDR3, the DNA is TGTGCCAGCAGTTTCAGACAGGGGGTAGGAGGCTACACCTTC. Translated, it gives CASSFRQGVGGYTF. The J gene is TRBJ1-2, the V gene TRBV12-3 or TRBV12-4, with TRBD1 matching over 9 bases. V lost 3 bases to trimming and J lost 8 bases; unmatched junction nucleotides: 7. This CDR3 has 14 amino acids.

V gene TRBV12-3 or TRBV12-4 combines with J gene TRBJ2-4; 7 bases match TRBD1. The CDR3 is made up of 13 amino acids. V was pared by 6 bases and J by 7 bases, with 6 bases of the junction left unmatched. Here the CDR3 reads CASRHDRANIQYF. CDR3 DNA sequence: TGTGCCAGCAGACACGACAGGGCGAACATTCAGTACTTC.

This chain's CDR3 is CASVYGNSYEQYF. The CDR3 nucleotides read TGTGCCAGCGTTTACGGCAATTCCTACGAGCAGTACTTC. J is TRBJ2-7 and V is TRBV27; D gene ambiguous. Trimming shortened V by 8 bases and J by 1 base, and 12 bases separated the two germline ends. The CDR3 runs 13 residues. Per germline, CDR1 MNHEY and CDR2 SMNVEV (reference sequence).

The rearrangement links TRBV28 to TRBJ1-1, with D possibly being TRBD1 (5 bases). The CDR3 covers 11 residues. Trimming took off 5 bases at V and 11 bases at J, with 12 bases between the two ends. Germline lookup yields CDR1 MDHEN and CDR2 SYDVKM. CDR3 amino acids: CASSGGAGAFF. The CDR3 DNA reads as TGTGCCAGCAGTGGGGGTGCAGGGGCTTTCTTT.

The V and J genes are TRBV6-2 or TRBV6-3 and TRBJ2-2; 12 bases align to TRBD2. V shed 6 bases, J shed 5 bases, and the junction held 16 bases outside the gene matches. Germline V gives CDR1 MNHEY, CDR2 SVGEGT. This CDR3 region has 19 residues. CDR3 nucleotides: TGTGCCAGCAGCCGAGATCCGGTAACTAGCGGGAGGAGGACCGGGGAGCTGTTTTTT. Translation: CASSRDPVTSGRRTGELFF.